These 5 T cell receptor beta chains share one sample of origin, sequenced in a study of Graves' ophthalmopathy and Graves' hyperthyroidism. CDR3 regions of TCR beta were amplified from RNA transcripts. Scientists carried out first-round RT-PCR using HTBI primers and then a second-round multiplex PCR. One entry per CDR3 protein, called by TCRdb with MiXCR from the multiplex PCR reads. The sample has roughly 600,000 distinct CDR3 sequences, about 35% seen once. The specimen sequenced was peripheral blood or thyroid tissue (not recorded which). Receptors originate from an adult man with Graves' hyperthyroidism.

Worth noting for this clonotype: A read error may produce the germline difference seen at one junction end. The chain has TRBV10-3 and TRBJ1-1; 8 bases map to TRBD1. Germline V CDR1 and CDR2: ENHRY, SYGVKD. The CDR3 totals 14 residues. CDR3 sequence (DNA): TGTGCCAGCAGTTACCCTCAGGGGGCGACTGAAGCTTTCTTT. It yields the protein CASSYPQGATEAFF.

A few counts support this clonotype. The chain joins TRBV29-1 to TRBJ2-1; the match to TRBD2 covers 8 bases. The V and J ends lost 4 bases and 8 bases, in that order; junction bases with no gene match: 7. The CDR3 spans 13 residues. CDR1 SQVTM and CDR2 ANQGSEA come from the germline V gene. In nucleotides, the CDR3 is TGCAGCGTTGTTGCGGGAGGTCCGGATGAGCAGTTCTTC. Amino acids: CSVVAGGPDEQFF.

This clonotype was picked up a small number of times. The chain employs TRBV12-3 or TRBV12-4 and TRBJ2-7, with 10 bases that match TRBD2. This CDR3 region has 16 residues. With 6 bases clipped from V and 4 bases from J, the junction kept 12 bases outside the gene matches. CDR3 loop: CASRTSTSGLAYEQYF. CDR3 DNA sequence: TGTGCCAGCAGGACCTCGACTAGCGGGCTAGCATACGAGCAGTACTTC.

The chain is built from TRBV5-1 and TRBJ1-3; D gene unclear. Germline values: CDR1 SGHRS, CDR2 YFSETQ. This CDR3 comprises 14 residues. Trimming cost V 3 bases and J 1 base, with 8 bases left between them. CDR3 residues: CASSWRPSGNTIYF. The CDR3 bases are TGCGCCAGCAGCTGGAGGCCGTCTGGAAACACCATATATTTT.

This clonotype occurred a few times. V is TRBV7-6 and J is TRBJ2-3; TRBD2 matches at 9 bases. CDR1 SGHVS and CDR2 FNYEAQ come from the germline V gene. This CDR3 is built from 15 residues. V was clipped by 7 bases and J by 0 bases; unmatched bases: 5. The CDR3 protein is CASTSTSGSTDTQYF. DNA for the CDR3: TGTGCCAGCACCTCAACTAGCGGGAGCACAGATACGCAGTATTTT.